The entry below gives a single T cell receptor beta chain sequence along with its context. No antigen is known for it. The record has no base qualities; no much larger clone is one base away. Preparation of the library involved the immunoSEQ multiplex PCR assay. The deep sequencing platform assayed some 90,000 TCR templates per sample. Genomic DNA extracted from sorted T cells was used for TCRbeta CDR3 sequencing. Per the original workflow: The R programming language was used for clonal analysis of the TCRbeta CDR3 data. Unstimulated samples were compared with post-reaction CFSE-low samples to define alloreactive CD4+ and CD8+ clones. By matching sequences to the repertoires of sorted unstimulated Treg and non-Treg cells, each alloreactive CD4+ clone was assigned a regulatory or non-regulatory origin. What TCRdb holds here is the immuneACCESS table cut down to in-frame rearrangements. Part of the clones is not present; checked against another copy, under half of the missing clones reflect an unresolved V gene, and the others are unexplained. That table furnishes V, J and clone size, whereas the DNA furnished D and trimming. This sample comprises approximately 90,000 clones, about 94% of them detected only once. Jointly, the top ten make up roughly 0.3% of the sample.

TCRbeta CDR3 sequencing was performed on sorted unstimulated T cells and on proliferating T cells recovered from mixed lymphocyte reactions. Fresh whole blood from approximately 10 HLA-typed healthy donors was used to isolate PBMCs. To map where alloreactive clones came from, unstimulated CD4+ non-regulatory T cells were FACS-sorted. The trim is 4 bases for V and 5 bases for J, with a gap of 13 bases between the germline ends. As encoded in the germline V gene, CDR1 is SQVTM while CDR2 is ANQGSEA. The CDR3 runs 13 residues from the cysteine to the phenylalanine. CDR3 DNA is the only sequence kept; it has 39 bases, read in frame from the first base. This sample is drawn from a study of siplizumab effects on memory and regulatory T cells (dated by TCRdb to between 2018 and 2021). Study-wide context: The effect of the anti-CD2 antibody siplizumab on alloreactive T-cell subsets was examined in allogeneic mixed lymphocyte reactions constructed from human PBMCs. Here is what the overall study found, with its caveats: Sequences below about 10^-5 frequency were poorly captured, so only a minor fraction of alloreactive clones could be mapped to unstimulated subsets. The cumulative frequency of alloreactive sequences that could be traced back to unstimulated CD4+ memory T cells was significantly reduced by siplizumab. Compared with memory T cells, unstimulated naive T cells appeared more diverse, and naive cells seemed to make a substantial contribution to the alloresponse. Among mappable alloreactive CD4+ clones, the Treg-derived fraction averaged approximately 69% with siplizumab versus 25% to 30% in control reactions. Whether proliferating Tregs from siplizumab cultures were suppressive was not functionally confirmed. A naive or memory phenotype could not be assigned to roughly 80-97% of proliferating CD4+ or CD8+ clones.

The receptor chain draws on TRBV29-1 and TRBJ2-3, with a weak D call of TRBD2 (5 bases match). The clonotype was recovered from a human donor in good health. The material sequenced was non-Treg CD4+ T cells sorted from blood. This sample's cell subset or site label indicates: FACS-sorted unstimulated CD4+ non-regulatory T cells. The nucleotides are TGCAGCGTTGGGTGGGGAGCGGAAGATACGCAGTATTTT. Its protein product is CSVGWGAEDTQYF.